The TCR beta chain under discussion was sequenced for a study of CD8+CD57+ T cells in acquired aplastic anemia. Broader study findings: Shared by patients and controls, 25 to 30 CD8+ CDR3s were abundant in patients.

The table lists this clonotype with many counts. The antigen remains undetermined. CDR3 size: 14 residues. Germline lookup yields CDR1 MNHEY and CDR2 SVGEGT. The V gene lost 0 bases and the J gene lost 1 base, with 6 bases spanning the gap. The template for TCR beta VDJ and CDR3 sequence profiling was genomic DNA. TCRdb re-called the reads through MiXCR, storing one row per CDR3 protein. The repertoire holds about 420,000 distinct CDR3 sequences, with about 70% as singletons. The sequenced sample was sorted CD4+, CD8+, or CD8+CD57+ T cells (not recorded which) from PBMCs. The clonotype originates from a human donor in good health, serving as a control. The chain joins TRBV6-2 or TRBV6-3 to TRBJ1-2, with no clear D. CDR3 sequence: CASSYSNINYGYTF. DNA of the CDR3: TGTGCCAGCAGTTACTCTAACATTAACTATGGCTACACCTTC.